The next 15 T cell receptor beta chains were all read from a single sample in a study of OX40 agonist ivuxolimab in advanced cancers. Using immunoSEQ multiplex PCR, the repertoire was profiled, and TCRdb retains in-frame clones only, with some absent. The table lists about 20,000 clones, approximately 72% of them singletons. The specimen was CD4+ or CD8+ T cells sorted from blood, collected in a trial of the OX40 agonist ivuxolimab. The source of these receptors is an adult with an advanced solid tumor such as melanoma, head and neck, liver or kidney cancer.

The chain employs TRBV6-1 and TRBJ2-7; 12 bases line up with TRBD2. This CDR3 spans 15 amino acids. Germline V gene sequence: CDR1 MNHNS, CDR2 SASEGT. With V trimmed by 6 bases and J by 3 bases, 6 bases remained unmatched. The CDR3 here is CASRPSGGGSYEQYF. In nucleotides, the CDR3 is TGTGCCAGCAGACCTAGCGGGGGGGGAAGCTACGAGCAGTACTTC.

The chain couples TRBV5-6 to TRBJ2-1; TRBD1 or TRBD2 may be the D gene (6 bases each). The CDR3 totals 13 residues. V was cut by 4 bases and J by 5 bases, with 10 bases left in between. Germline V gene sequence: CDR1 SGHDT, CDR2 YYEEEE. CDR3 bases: TGTGCCAGCAGCCACGGGGGCAACAATGAGCAGTTCTTC. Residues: CASSHGGNNEQFF.

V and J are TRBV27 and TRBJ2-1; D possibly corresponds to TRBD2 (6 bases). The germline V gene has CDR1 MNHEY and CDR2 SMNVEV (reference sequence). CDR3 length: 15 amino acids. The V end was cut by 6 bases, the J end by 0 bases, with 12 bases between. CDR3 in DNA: TGTGCCAGCAGCGACGACGGGGGCTCCTACAATGAGCAGTTCTTC. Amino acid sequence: CASSDDGGSYNEQFF.

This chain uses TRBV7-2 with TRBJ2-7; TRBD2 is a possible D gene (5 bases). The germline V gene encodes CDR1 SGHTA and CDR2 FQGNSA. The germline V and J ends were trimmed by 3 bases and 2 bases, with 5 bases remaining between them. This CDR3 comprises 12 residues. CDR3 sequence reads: CASSFGTYEQYF. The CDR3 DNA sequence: TGTGCCAGCAGCTTCGGGACCTACGAGCAGTACTTC.

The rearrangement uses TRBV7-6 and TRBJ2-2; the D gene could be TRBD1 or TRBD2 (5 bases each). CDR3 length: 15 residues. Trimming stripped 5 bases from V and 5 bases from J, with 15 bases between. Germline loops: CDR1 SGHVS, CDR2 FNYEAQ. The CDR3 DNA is TGTGCCAGCAGCCCAACGAGGGGTCGGACCGGGGAGCTGTTTTTT. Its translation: CASSPTRGRTGELFF.

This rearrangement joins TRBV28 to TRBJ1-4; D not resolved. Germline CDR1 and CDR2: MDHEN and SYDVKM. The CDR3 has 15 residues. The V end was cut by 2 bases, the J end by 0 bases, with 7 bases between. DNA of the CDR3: TGTGCCAGCAGTTTAAGGCCTGCAACTAATGAAAAACTGTTTTTT. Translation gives CASSLRPATNEKLFF.

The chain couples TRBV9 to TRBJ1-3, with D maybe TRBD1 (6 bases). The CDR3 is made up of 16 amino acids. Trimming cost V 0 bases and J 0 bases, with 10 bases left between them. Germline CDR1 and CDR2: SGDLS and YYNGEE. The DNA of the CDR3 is TGTGCCAGCAGCGTAGTGGAACAGGGCTCTGGAAACACCATATATTTT. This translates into CASSVVEQGSGNTIYF.

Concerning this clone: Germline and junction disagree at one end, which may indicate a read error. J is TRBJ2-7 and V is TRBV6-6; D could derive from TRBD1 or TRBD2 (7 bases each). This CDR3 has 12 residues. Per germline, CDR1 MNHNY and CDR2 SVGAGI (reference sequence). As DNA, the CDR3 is TGTGCCAGCAGTTACTCGGGGGGGACAGCTAACTTC. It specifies CASSYSGGTANF.

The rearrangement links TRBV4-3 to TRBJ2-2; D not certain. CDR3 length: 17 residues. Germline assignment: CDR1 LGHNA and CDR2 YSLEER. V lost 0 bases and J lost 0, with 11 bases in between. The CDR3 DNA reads TGCGCCAGCAGCCAAGATAGGCGGAGACCGAACACCGGGGAGCTGTTTTTT. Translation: CASSQDRRRPNTGELFF.

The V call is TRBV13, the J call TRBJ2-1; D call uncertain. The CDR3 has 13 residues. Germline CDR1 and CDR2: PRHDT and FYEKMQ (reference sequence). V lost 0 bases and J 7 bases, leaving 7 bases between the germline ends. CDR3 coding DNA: TGTGCCAGCAGCTTAGGACCCGGTAATGAGCAGTTCTTC. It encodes CASSLGPGNEQFF.

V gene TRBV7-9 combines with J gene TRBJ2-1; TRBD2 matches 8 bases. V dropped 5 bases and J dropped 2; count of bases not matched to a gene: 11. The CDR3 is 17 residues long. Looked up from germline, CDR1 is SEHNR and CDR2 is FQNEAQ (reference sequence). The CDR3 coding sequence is TGTGCCAGCAGCCACGGGACTAGTCGACGGCCCTACAATGAGCAGTTCTTC. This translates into CASSHGTSRRPYNEQFF. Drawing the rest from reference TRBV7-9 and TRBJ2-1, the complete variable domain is DTGVSQNPRHKITKRGQNVTFRCDPISEHNRLYWYRQTLGQGPEFLTYFQNEAQLEKSRLLSDRFSAERPKGSFSTLEIQRTEQGDSAMYLCASSHGTSRRPYNEQFFGPGTRLTVL.

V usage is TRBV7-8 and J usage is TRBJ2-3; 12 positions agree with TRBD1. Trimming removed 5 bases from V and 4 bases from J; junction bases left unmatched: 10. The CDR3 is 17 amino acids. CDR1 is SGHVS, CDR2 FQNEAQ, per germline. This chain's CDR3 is CASSPHPGTGGPDTQYF. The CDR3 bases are TGTGCCAGCAGCCCTCACCCCGGGACAGGGGGCCCAGATACGCAGTATTTT.

This chain's CDR3 is CASSRQGRDEQYF. DNA for the CDR3: TGTGCCAGCAGCAGACAGGGCCGGGACGAGCAGTACTTC. The J gene is TRBJ2-7, the V gene TRBV7-9; 7 nucleotides line up with TRBD1. V trimming: 5 bases; J trimming: 5 bases; junction bases outside the gene matches: 6. The CDR3 runs 13 residues. Germline V gene data show CDR1 as SEHNR and CDR2 as FQNEAQ (reference sequence).

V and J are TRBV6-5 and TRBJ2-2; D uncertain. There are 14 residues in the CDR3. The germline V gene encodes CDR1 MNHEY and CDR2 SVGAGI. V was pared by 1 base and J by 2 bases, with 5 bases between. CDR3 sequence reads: CASSYYINTGELFF. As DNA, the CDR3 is TGTGCCAGCAGTTACTACATTAACACCGGGGAGCTGTTTTTT.

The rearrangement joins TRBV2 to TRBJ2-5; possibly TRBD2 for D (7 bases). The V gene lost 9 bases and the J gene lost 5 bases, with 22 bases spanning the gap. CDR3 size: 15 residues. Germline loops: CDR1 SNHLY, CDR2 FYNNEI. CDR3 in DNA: TGTGCCAGAGGGGGGGAAGGATCATACCCGGAGACCCAGTACTTC. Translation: CARGGEGSYPETQYF.